The 30 T cell receptor beta chains below come from one sample, sequenced in a study of shared T cell receptors in the human thymus. Assay: immunoSEQ multiplex PCR; the TCRdb copy retains only in-frame clones and omits some. The data show approximately 400,000 clones, approximately 95% seen once. Sequencing used thymocytes. All receptors come from a human donor.

This clone was detected once. J is TRBJ1-1 and V is TRBV19; TRBD1 agrees at 7 bases. This CDR3 spans 14 amino acids. Germline CDR1 is LNHDA and CDR2 is SQIVND (reference sequence). The CDR3 DNA follows: TGTGGGATTATATCAGGGGGTAAGAACACTGAAGCTTTCTTT. Encoded protein: CGIISGGKNTEAFF.

The CDR3 DNA reads as TGTGCCAGCAGCCAAGATCGATTTAGGAAGCGGGAGATCCCCACCGGGGAGCTGTTTTTT. Residues: CASSQDRFRKREIPTGELFF. J is TRBJ2-2 and V is TRBV4-2; 8 positions agree with TRBD2. V dropped 0 bases and J dropped 4; count of bases not matched to a gene: 16. The length of the CDR3 is 20 residues. Germline V gives CDR1 LGHNA, CDR2 YNFKEQ.

The V and J genes are TRBV5-6 and TRBJ1-2; possibly TRBD1 for D (6 bases). This CDR3 is built from 16 residues. V was shortened by 4 bases and J by 4 bases, with 20 bases between the two germline ends. The V gene's germline CDR1 is SGHDT and CDR2 YYEEEE. The CDR3 reads CASSPSSRGHIYGYTF. The CDR3 bases are TGTGCCAGCAGCCCATCTAGCAGGGGTCATATCTATGGCTACACCTTC. The full variable domain, with the rest looked up from reference TRBV5-6 and TRBJ1-2, is DAGVTQSPTHLIKTRGQQVTLRCSPKSGHDTVSWYQQALGQGPQFIFQYYEEEERQRGNFPDRFSGHQFPNYSSELNVNALLLGDSALYLCASSPSSRGHIYGYTFGSGTRLTVV.

Only one count was recorded for this clone. The rearrangement links TRBV5-1 to TRBJ1-4; TRBD1 matches at 10 bases. Germline V gene data show CDR1 as SGHRS and CDR2 as YFSETQ. The V and J ends lost 0 bases and 8 bases, in that order; junction bases with no gene match: 10. The CDR3 loop spans 17 amino acids. The CDR3 bases are TGCGCCAGCAGCTTGGATTCGGAAGGACAGGGGGGAGAAAAACTGTTTTTT. Its protein product is CASSLDSEGQGGEKLFF.

The chain is built from TRBV19 and TRBJ2-1; no firm D call. Trimming took 6 bases from V and 0 from J, leaving 12 bases between them. Germline CDR1 reads LNHDA; CDR2 reads SQIVND (reference sequence). The CDR3 is 15 residues long. This chain's CDR3 is CASSVSSPSYNEQFF. The CDR3 bases are TGTGCCAGTAGCGTCTCATCCCCCTCCTACAATGAGCAGTTCTTC.

The chain joins TRBV27 to TRBJ2-4; tentative D call: TRBD2 (6 bases). Germline V gene data show CDR1 as MNHEY and CDR2 as SMNVEV (reference sequence). The length of the CDR3 is 14 residues. Deletions cut 3 bases from V and 1 base from J, with 7 bases between. CDR3 sequence: CASSFRGAKNIQYF. For the CDR3, the DNA is TGTGCCAGCAGTTTCCGGGGGGCCAAAAACATTCAGTACTTC.

This chain connects TRBV28 to TRBJ2-4, with D perhaps assigned TRBD1 or TRBD2 (10 bases each). CDR3 length: 19 residues. The V gene lost 5 bases and the J gene lost 8 bases, with 31 bases spanning the gap. Germline loops: CDR1 MDHEN, CDR2 SYDVKM. The CDR3 region has the DNA TGTGCCAGCAGTCCCCGGGACAGGGGAAGCGGGAGGGCCTATCACATTCAGTACTTC. Encoded protein: CASSPRDRGSGRAYHIQYF. The full variable domain, its missing parts supplied by reference TRBV28 and TRBJ2-4, is DVKVTQSSRYLVKRTGEKVFLECVQDMDHENMFWYRQDPGLGLRLIYFSYDVKMKEKGDIPEGYSVSREKKERFSLILESASTNQTSMYLCASSPRDRGSGRAYHIQYFGAGTRLSVL.

This clone was seen only once. CDR3 protein: CASTQPSGSPLSTDTQYF. Written as DNA, the CDR3 is TGTGCCAGCACTCAGCCTAGCGGGAGTCCCCTTAGTACAGATACGCAGTATTTT. The chain combines TRBV27 with TRBJ2-3, with 10 nucleotides matching TRBD2. The CDR3 has 18 residues. CDR1 is MNHEY and CDR2 is SMNVEV in the germline V gene (reference sequence). V lost 7 bases, J lost 3 bases, and 16 bases stayed unmatched.

This clone was observed a single time. This chain uses TRBV6-1 with TRBJ1-5; tentatively, D is TRBD1 (6 bases). This CDR3 contains 13 residues. The germline CDR1 and CDR2 sequences are MNHNS and SASEGT. V dropped 6 bases and J dropped 2 bases, with 8 bases sitting between them. The CDR3 DNA reads TGTGCCAGCAGGGAGGGGGGCAATCAGCCCCAGCATTTT. This gives the protein CASREGGNQPQHF.

The chain employs TRBV28 and TRBJ1-3, with a tentative D call TRBD1 (5 bases). The CDR3 spans 16 residues. Trimming stripped 4 bases from V and 0 bases from J, with 13 bases between. Germline V gene sequence: CDR1 MDHEN, CDR2 SYDVKM. The CDR3 DNA reads as TGTGCCAGCAGTTCCCTGAGGGGCCCCTCTGGAAACACCATATATTTT. Residues: CASSSLRGPSGNTIYF.

V usage is TRBV9 and J usage is TRBJ1-3; TRBD1 matches at 7 bases. CDR3 length: 16 residues. The germline V gene encodes CDR1 SGDLS and CDR2 YYNGEE. V dropped 3 bases and J dropped 0; count of bases not matched to a gene: 6. CDR3 in amino acids: CASSGSTGNSGNTIYF. DNA for the CDR3: TGTGCCAGCAGCGGTTCGACAGGGAACTCTGGAAACACCATATATTTT.

The rearrangement joins TRBV4-1 to TRBJ2-5; D gene unclear. Trimming pared 3 bases from V and 1 base from J, leaving 21 bases between. There are 18 residues in the CDR3. Per germline, CDR1 MGHRA and CDR2 YSYEKL. The CDR3 protein is CASSHQTPMTSPQETQYF. Written as DNA, the CDR3 is TGCGCCAGCAGCCACCAAACTCCGATGACGTCACCCCAAGAGACCCAGTACTTC.

This sequence joins TRBV7-3 and TRBJ2-7; perhaps TRBD1 as D (5 bases). This CDR3 comprises 12 residues. V lost 3 bases, J lost 5 bases, and 8 bases lay in between. Per germline, CDR1 SGHTA and CDR2 FQGTGA. The CDR3 sequence is CASSLEGDEQYF. CDR3 sequence (DNA): TGTGCCAGCAGCTTGGAAGGGGACGAGCAGTACTTC.

The chain couples TRBV5-4 to TRBJ2-3, with D perhaps matching TRBD2 (7 bases). This CDR3 spans 16 amino acids. V lost 3 bases and J 0 bases, leaving 14 bases between the germline ends. Germline V CDR1 and CDR2: SGHNT, YYREEE (reference sequence). The CDR3 protein is CASSWGRGKSTDTQYF. CDR3 nucleotide sequence: TGTGCCAGCAGCTGGGGGCGGGGGAAAAGCACAGATACGCAGTATTTT. The whole variable domain, filled in from reference TRBV5-4 and TRBJ2-3, reads ETGVTQSPTHLIKTRGQQVTLRCSSQSGHNTVSWYQQALGQGPQFIFQYYREEENGRGNFPPRFSGLQFPNYSSELNVNALELDDSALYLCASSWGRGKSTDTQYFGPGTRLTVL.

The chain joins TRBV7-6 to TRBJ1-4; a weak D match, TRBD1 (6 bases). The germline CDR1 and CDR2 sequences are SGHVS and FNYEAQ. This CDR3 has 16 amino acids. V shed 1 base and J shed 8 bases, with 17 bases lying between them. This CDR3 is CASSLGSALQGEKLFF. For the CDR3, the DNA is TGTGCCAGCAGCTTAGGATCGGCCCTCCAGGGGGAAAAACTGTTTTTT. The variable domain in full, with the rest retrieved from reference TRBV7-6 and TRBJ1-4, is GAGVSQSPRYKVTKRGQDVALRCDPISGHVSLYWYRQALGQGPEFLTYFNYEAQQDKSGLPNDRFSAERPEGSISTLTIQRTEQRDSAMYRCASSLGSALQGEKLFFGSGTQLSVL.

The chain links TRBV7-2 to TRBJ2-2; unclear D gene. The germline gives CDR1 SGHTA, CDR2 FQGNSA. V was shortened by 3 bases and J by 6 bases, with 8 bases between the two germline ends. The length of the CDR3 is 13 residues. The CDR3 loop is CASSFPISGELFF. The CDR3 nucleotides read TGTGCCAGCAGCTTCCCCATATCCGGGGAGCTGTTTTTT.

The chain links TRBV12-5 to TRBJ2-3, with D possibly TRBD1 on 5 matching bases. Trimming pared 0 bases from V and 2 bases from J, leaving 9 bases between. The germline V gene has CDR1 LGHNT and CDR2 FRNRAP. This CDR3 has 15 residues. The CDR3 sequence: CASGLVQGPTDTQYF. CDR3 bases: TGTGCTAGTGGTTTGGTCCAGGGCCCCACAGATACGCAGTATTTT.

The chain joins TRBV5-1 to TRBJ2-3; 11 bases align to TRBD2. CDR3 size: 20 residues. After removal of 0 bases from V and 0 bases from J, the junction contained 12 bases not matched to a gene. Germline V gene lookup returns CDR1 SGHRS and CDR2 YFSETQ. The CDR3 DNA sequence: TGCGCCAGCAGCTTGGAATTCCCGCTAGCGGGGGGCTCTAGCACAGATACGCAGTATTTT. Amino acids: CASSLEFPLAGGSSTDTQYF.

This clone appeared once. The rearrangement links TRBV28 to TRBJ2-7, with TRBD2 matching over 10 bases. In germline, CDR1 is MDHEN, CDR2 SYDVKM. Trimming cost V 5 bases and J 1 base; bases outside gene matches: 11. CDR3 size: 17 residues. CDR3 nucleotides: TGTGCCAGCAGTACAGGTCTAGCGGGAGAAGGTTCCTACGAGCAGTACTTC. It translates to CASSTGLAGEGSYEQYF.

The chain carries TRBV28 and TRBJ2-4; 7 bases are shared with TRBD1. V was pared by 5 bases and J by 0 bases, with 10 bases of the junction left unmatched. This CDR3 contains 17 residues. Germline V gene sequence: CDR1 MDHEN, CDR2 SYDVKM. The CDR3 sequence is CASSTLDREPAKNIQYF. CDR3 DNA: TGTGCCAGCAGTACCCTCGACAGGGAACCAGCCAAAAACATTCAGTACTTC.

This chain links TRBV15 with TRBJ1-2; D is perhaps TRBD1 (5 bases). CDR1 and CDR2 (germline): LNHNV, YYDKDF (reference sequence). V gave up 5 bases and J gave up 0 bases, with 13 bases separating them. The CDR3 is made up of 15 amino acids. The CDR3 sequence: CATSGDSGPNYGYTF. In DNA, the CDR3 is TGTGCCACCAGCGGGGATTCAGGGCCTAACTATGGCTACACCTTC. Based on the CDR3 plus reference TRBV15 and TRBJ1-2, the full variable domain is DAMVIQNPRYQVTQFGKPVTLSCSQTLNHNVMYWYQQKSSQAPKLLFHYYDKDFNNEADTPDNFQSRRPNTSFCFLDIRSPGLGDTAMYLCATSGDSGPNYGYTFGSGTRLTVV.

This sequence joins TRBV4-3 and TRBJ2-3; 8 bases fit TRBD2. CDR1 is LGHNA and CDR2 is YSLEER in the germline V gene. Trimming took 4 bases from V and 1 from J; bases not matched to a gene: 10. The CDR3 contains 17 residues. The CDR3 sequence: CASSPLLGRGGTDTQYF. The DNA of the CDR3 is TGCGCCAGCAGCCCGCTACTGGGGCGGGGGGGCACAGATACGCAGTATTTT.

Concerning this clone: Germline and junction disagree at one end, which may indicate a read error. V gene TRBV27 combines with J gene TRBJ2-7, with 10 positions matching TRBD1. CDR3 length equals 16 residues. The germline gives CDR1 MNHEY, CDR2 SMNVEV (reference sequence). Here the CDR3 reads CASIGTGTGASDEQYF. CDR3 DNA sequence: TGTGCCAGCATCGGCACCGGGACAGGGGCCTCCGACGAGCAGTACTTC.

The chain carries TRBV5-4 and TRBJ1-1; D is unclear. Between the trimmed V and J ends, which lost 0 bases and 1 base, there was a span of 13 bases. Germline V CDR1 and CDR2: SGHNT, YYREEE (reference sequence). The CDR3 runs 16 residues. This CDR3 reads CASSLELLGKNTEAFF. The CDR3 region has the DNA TGTGCCAGCAGCTTGGAATTGCTGGGAAAGAACACTGAAGCTTTCTTT.

V and J are TRBV9 and TRBJ2-1, with a weak D call TRBD1 (6 bases). V gave up 4 bases and J gave up 5 bases, with 22 bases separating them. Germline CDR1 SGDLS, CDR2 YYNGEE. The CDR3 extends over 17 amino acids. The chain's CDR3 is CASSTPSRGSRNNEQFF. The CDR3 bases are TGTGCCAGCAGCACGCCGTCGAGGGGGAGTCGGAACAATGAGCAGTTCTTC.

This sequence joins TRBV28 and TRBJ2-7; TRBD2 might be the D (6 bases). The CDR3 spans 14 residues. Looked up from germline, CDR1 is MDHEN and CDR2 is SYDVKM. The V and J ends lost 7 bases and 9 bases respectively, with 22 bases between them. The CDR3 is CASTIPPGSRVQYF. In DNA, the CDR3 is TGTGCCAGCACCATCCCCCCCGGGAGTCGGGTGCAGTACTTC.

With regard to this clone: Its ends do not fully match the called genes, so a read error is possible. The V call is TRBV2, the J call TRBJ2-2; 10 positions match TRBD1. CDR1 and CDR2 from the germline V gene are SNHLY and FYNNEI. The CDR3 runs to 13 residues. CDR3 sequence: CASHEGGTGELFF. As DNA, the CDR3 is TGTGCCAGCCATGAAGGGGGGACAGGGGAACTGTTTTTT.

The rearrangement uses TRBV4-2 and TRBJ2-2; perhaps TRBD2 as D (7 bases). Germline values: CDR1 LGHNA, CDR2 YNFKEQ. The V gene lost 0 bases and the J gene lost 6 bases, with 14 bases spanning the gap. The CDR3 consists of 16 residues. The CDR3 region has the DNA TGTGCCAGCAGCCAAGAGACAGCGGGACATCCCGGGGAGCTGTTTTTT. As protein: CASSQETAGHPGELFF.

The chain recombines TRBV28 with TRBJ2-7; 11 bases are a match to TRBD2. Trimming removed 7 bases from V and 5 bases from J; junction bases left unmatched: 10. CDR1 and CDR2 from the germline V gene are MDHEN and SYDVKM. CDR3 length: 15 residues. The CDR3 nucleotides read TGTGCCAGCAACCCCCCTAGCGGGAGGTACCACGAGCAGTACTTC. This encodes CASNPPSGRYHEQYF. Full variable domain (missing parts from reference TRBV28 and TRBJ2-7): DVKVTQSSRYLVKRTGEKVFLECVQDMDHENMFWYRQDPGLGLRLIYFSYDVKMKEKGDIPEGYSVSREKKERFSLILESASTNQTSMYLCASNPPSGRYHEQYFGPGTRLTVT.

The chain has TRBV5-1 and TRBJ2-7; the D call may be TRBD1 or TRBD2 (6 bases each). Germline V gene data show CDR1 as SGHRS and CDR2 as YFSETQ. The V and J ends lost 6 bases and 3 bases respectively, with 22 bases between them. This CDR3 is built from 16 residues. This CDR3 is CASNTNGGGMSYEQYF. The DNA of the CDR3 is TGCGCCAGCAACACTAACGGAGGGGGGATGAGCTACGAGCAGTACTTC.